This record looks at one TCR beta chain sequence and its context. No antigen is known for it. PCR was performed a second time for about 6 to 12 cycles using a sample-barcoded 5' primer and a J-beta primer mix. TCRdb recomputed calls from the 5' RACE reads with MiXCR, one row per CDR3 protein. The sample comprises some 930,000 distinct CDR3 sequences, 25% to 35% of which are singletons, and roughly 10% rests with the top ten. The data originate from a study of blood T cells in healthy people across ages. Overall study results and limits: CMV status of donors was not determined, possibly confounding expanded clonotype changes.

These data were also filed under a second study, of T cells of mothers and their children. This second study notes: The overlap seen between related mothers and children slightly exceeded that of unrelated pairs, though not significantly.

Sequencing used blood. This TCR derives from a middle-aged woman in good health.

Here the CDR3 reads CASSSGEDRDGQPQHF. CDR3 DNA: TGTGCCAGCAGCTCCGGCGAGGACAGGGATGGTCAGCCCCAGCATTTT. V usage is TRBV7-9 and J usage is TRBJ1-5; TRBD1 matches 8 bases. V was pared by 4 bases and J by 6 bases, with 11 bases of the junction left unmatched. Germline V gene sequence: CDR1 SEHNR, CDR2 FQNEAQ (reference sequence). This CDR3 region has 16 residues.